The 27 T cell receptor beta chains presented below share a single source sample, sequenced in a study of T cell responses to AZD1222 COVID-19 vaccine. Clones were sequenced by immunoSEQ multiplex PCR, and TCRdb holds only the in-frame ones, with some missing. The table has more than 110,000 clones, 80% to 90% seen once; the top ten hold about 5.9%. The material was peripheral blood, obtained on day 0 of AZD1222 vaccination. These receptor sequences come from an adult in good health.

This clone has only one observation. V is TRBV5-5 and J is TRBJ1-2, with TRBD1 matching over 8 bases. CDR1 is SGHKS and CDR2 is YYEKEE in the germline V gene (reference sequence). The CDR3 loop spans 13 amino acids. V trimming: 0 bases; J trimming: 10 bases; junction bases outside the gene matches: 5. The CDR3: CASSLDRGTDYTF. CDR3 sequence (DNA): TGTGCCAGCAGCTTGGACAGGGGGACGGACTACACCTTC.

The chain employs TRBV29-1 and TRBJ2-7, with 12 bases matching TRBD1. The CDR3 covers 20 residues. The V gene end was trimmed by 3 bases and the J gene end by 5 bases; junction bases not matched to a gene: 23. Germline lookup yields CDR1 SQVTM and CDR2 ANQGSEA. The CDR3 spells CSVDLGDVRDRGLYGNEQYF. In DNA form, the CDR3 reads TGCAGCGTTGATCTCGGTGACGTCCGGGACAGGGGGCTATACGGTAACGAGCAGTACTTC.

This chain joins TRBV6-5 and TRBJ2-2; a possible D gene is TRBD1 (5 bases). V was cut by 6 bases and J by 5 bases, with 10 bases left in between. The CDR3 sequence is 13 residues long. CDR1 and CDR2 (germline): MNHEY, SVGAGI. CDR3 protein: CASRLQVTGELFF. CDR3 sequence (DNA): TGTGCCAGCAGGCTACAGGTTACCGGGGAGCTGTTTTTT.

This chain links TRBV7-9 with TRBJ1-5, with TRBD1 as a possible D gene (5 bases). Trimming took off 5 bases at V and 7 bases at J, with 9 bases between the two ends. Germline CDR1 reads SEHNR; CDR2 reads FQNEAQ (reference sequence). The CDR3 sequence is 12 residues long. The CDR3 nucleotides are TGTGCCAGCAGCCCCCCAGGGCAGCCCCAGCATTTT. Its protein is CASSPPGQPQHF.

This chain uses TRBV2 with TRBJ1-1, with unresolved D. The CDR3 extends over 13 amino acids. Trimming shortened V by 6 bases and J by 3 bases, and 11 bases separated the two germline ends. Germline CDR1 is SNHLY and CDR2 is FYNNEI. The DNA of the CDR3 is TGTGCCAGCAGGGAGGTCACCGACACTGAAGCTTTCTTT. This sequence encodes CASREVTDTEAFF.

The gene calls are TRBV5-5 and TRBJ2-5; D remains ambiguous. Germline V lookup: CDR1 SGHKS, CDR2 YYEKEE (reference sequence). This CDR3 is 12 amino acids long. Trimming took 2 bases from V and 4 from J, leaving 6 bases between them. The CDR3 protein is CASSFVGETQYF. The DNA for the CDR3 is TGTGCCAGCAGCTTCGTAGGAGAGACCCAGTACTTC.

The gene calls are TRBV4-2 and TRBJ1-1; D gene uncertain. V lost 1 base and J lost 1, with 7 bases in between. Germline V gives CDR1 LGHNA, CDR2 YNFKEQ. The length of the CDR3 is 14 residues. CDR3 sequence (DNA): TGTGCCAGCAGCCAAGTTCCCCAGAACACTGAAGCTTTCTTT. Its protein product is CASSQVPQNTEAFF.

The chain carries TRBV4-1 and TRBJ1-2, with D possibly TRBD1 on 5 matching bases. The CDR3 totals 15 residues. Trimming stripped 5 bases from V and 3 bases from J, with 16 bases between. Germline CDR1 and CDR2: MGHRA and YSYEKL. This CDR3 reads CASSKRDLADYGYTF. The CDR3 nucleotides read TGCGCCAGCAGCAAGCGGGACCTAGCGGACTATGGCTACACCTTC.

The chain joins TRBV30 to TRBJ2-3; 14 nucleotides align to TRBD2. Germline CDR1 GTSNPN, CDR2 SVGIG (reference sequence). This CDR3 has 19 amino acids. V dropped 2 bases and J dropped 4; count of bases not matched to a gene: 14. The DNA of the CDR3 is TGTGCCTGGAGTCGGGGACTAGCGGGAGAACGGCCTAGCCCAGATACGCAGTATTTT. Encoded protein: CAWSRGLAGERPSPDTQYF.

The rearrangement uses TRBV9 and TRBJ1-1; TRBD1 might be the D (5 bases). The ends were cut back, 3 bases at V and 4 bases at J, with 13 bases in the middle. Germline CDR1 SGDLS, CDR2 YYNGEE. The CDR3 extends over 14 amino acids. The CDR3 spells CASSARGGSTEAFF. The CDR3 region has the DNA TGTGCCAGCAGCGCCCGGGGGGGAAGCACTGAAGCTTTCTTT.

This clone has more than one count but fewer than ten. The chain recombines TRBV19 with TRBJ1-2; 8 nucleotides match TRBD1. V trimming: 3 bases; J trimming: 6 bases; junction bases outside the gene matches: 9. The CDR3 runs to 15 residues. Germline V CDR1 and CDR2: LNHDA, SQIVND (reference sequence). The CDR3 is CASSISPRTGNGYTF. For the CDR3, the DNA is TGTGCCAGTAGTATTAGCCCCAGGACAGGGAATGGCTACACCTTC.

The chain carries TRBV15 and TRBJ2-7, with 9 bases fitting TRBD2. The CDR3 consists of 16 residues. Trimming removed 2 bases from V and 3 bases from J; junction bases left unmatched: 8. Germline loops: CDR1 LNHNV, CDR2 YYDKDF (reference sequence). This CDR3 reads CATSRPRLADNYEQYF. In DNA form, the CDR3 reads TGTGCCACCAGCAGACCCAGACTAGCGGACAACTACGAGCAGTACTTC.

The chain is built from TRBV5-4 and TRBJ1-4, with TRBD1 as a possible D gene (6 bases). The V end lost 4 bases, the J end lost 6 bases, and 16 bases lay between the germline ends. The CDR3 is made up of 15 amino acids. Germline V gene sequence: CDR1 SGHNT, CDR2 YYREEE (reference sequence). The CDR3 DNA is TGTGCCAGCAGCCAAACAGGGTTGGTTCATGAAAAACTGTTTTTT. Translated, it gives CASSQTGLVHEKLFF.

Only a few counts were recorded for this clone. The rearrangement links TRBV10-3 to TRBJ1-1; D not resolved. This CDR3 contains 12 residues. Germline V lookup: CDR1 ENHRY, CDR2 SYGVKD. V was cut by 3 bases and J by 9 bases, with 11 bases left in between. The DNA of the CDR3 is TGTGCCATCAGTGATCTTCGGGCCAAAGCTTTCTTT. Amino acid sequence: CAISDLRAKAFF.

This clone is a singleton in its sample. The chain joins TRBV28 to TRBJ2-1; maybe TRBD2 (5 bases). The CDR3 is 16 residues long. Germline CDR1 MDHEN, CDR2 SYDVKM. V lost 5 bases and J 0 bases, leaving 14 bases between the germline ends. The chain's CDR3 is CASSPSGGSSYNEQFF. In DNA form, the CDR3 reads TGTGCCAGCAGTCCCTCCGGAGGAAGCTCCTACAATGAGCAGTTCTTC.

The CDR3 protein is CASRGNHEQFF. The CDR3 DNA reads as TGTGCCAGCAGGGGAAACCATGAGCAGTTCTTC. V is TRBV5-4 and J is TRBJ2-1; unclear D gene. Per the germline V gene, CDR1 is SGHNT and CDR2 is YYREEE (reference sequence). Trimming removed 5 bases from V and 8 bases from J, with 8 bases in between. This CDR3 spans 11 amino acids.

This clone has a single count. The V and J genes are TRBV7-2 and TRBJ1-3; D is unresolved. Germline V gene sequence: CDR1 SGHTA, CDR2 FQGNSA. V lost 1 base and J lost 4, with 11 bases in between. The CDR3 totals 15 residues. The CDR3 nucleotides read TGTGCCAGCAGCTTAGATGGAGGTGCGGGAAACACCATATATTTT. This codes for CASSLDGGAGNTIYF.

V and J are TRBV29-1 and TRBJ1-2; tentative D call: TRBD1 (5 bases). The CDR3 consists of 12 residues. The germline gives CDR1 SQVTM, CDR2 ANQGSEA. CDR3 amino acids: CGGEEGRYGYTF. In DNA form, the CDR3 reads TGCGGAGGGGAGGAGGGGAGATATGGCTACACCTTC. The entire variable domain, with the rest obtained from reference TRBV29-1 and TRBJ1-2, is as follows: SAVISQKPSRDICQRGTSLTIQCQVDSQVTMMFWYRQQPGQSLTLIATANQGSEATYESGFVIDKFPISRPNLTFSTLTVSNMSPEDSSIYLCGGEEGRYGYTFGSGTRLTVV.

The chain couples TRBV19 to TRBJ2-1; 12 positions agree with TRBD2. Losses at the gene ends were 4 bases for V and 10 bases for J; bases not matched to a gene: 5. The CDR3 covers 14 residues. Germline loops: CDR1 LNHDA, CDR2 SQIVND (reference sequence). In nucleotides, the CDR3 is TGTGCCAGTAGTACCCGGACTAGCGGGGCCGAGCAGTTCTTC. This translates into CASSTRTSGAEQFF.

The rearrangement links TRBV27 to TRBJ1-2; D is perhaps TRBD1 (5 bases). The CDR3 is 15 residues long. Trimming left V 5 bases short and J 6 bases short, with 19 bases between. CDR1 is MNHEY, CDR2 SMNVEV, per germline (reference sequence). The DNA for the CDR3 is TGTGCCAGCAGTCCTAACGGGGGTCTCAGGGATGGCTACACCTTC. Residues: CASSPNGGLRDGYTF.

The V call is TRBV19, the J call TRBJ1-2; D ambiguous. The ends were cut back, 3 bases at V and 3 bases at J, with 8 bases in the middle. CDR3 size: 13 residues. The germline gives CDR1 LNHDA, CDR2 SQIVND (reference sequence). CDR3 in amino acids: CASSIWGDYGYTF. The CDR3 DNA reads as TGTGCCAGTAGTATTTGGGGTGACTATGGCTACACCTTC.

V is TRBV27 and J is TRBJ2-1; 13 bases line up with TRBD2. Looked up from germline, CDR1 is MNHEY and CDR2 is SMNVEV (reference sequence). This CDR3 is built from 15 residues. V lost 5 bases to trimming and J lost 8 bases; unmatched junction nucleotides: 6. This CDR3 reads CASSRLAGGMDEQFF. The CDR3, as DNA: TGTGCCAGCAGTCGACTAGCGGGAGGTATGGATGAGCAGTTCTTC.

V gene TRBV28 combines with J gene TRBJ1-2; TRBD1 is a possible D gene (5 bases). From germline, CDR1 is MDHEN and CDR2 SYDVKM. The V end lost 6 bases, the J end lost 8 bases, and 10 bases lay between the germline ends. This CDR3 spans 11 amino acids. This CDR3 is CASSQGRGYTF. CDR3 nucleotide sequence: TGTGCCAGCAGCCAGGGACGAGGCTACACCTTC.

V usage is TRBV27 and J usage is TRBJ2-2; D is perhaps TRBD1 (5 bases). V lost 5 bases, J lost 8 bases, and 15 bases lay in between. Per germline, CDR1 MNHEY and CDR2 SMNVEV (reference sequence). The CDR3 loop spans 14 amino acids. This CDR3 reads CASSHRTLGGELFF. In DNA form, the CDR3 reads TGTGCCAGCAGTCATCGGACACTTGGAGGGGAGCTGTTTTTT.

The J gene is TRBJ1-2, the V gene TRBV19; no clear D gene. This CDR3 contains 12 residues. Germline V CDR1 and CDR2: LNHDA, SQIVND (reference sequence). Trimming left V 2 bases short and J 9 bases short, with 10 bases between. CDR3 DNA: TGTGCCAGTAGTATATTAAAGGGAAGCTACACCTTC. It is translated as CASSILKGSYTF. Full variable domain (remainder filled in from reference TRBV19 and TRBJ1-2): DGGITQSPKYLFRKEGQNVTLSCEQNLNHDAMYWYRQDPGQGLRLIYYSQIVNDFQKGDIAEGYSVSREKKESFPLTVTSAQKNPTAFYLCASSILKGSYTFGSGTRLTVV.

This chain uses TRBV5-1 with TRBJ1-1; D is possibly TRBD1 (6 bases). The CDR3 runs to 15 residues. The germline V gene encodes CDR1 SGHRS and CDR2 YFSETQ. Deletions cut 0 bases from V and 4 bases from J, with 13 bases between. The CDR3 here is CASSLDGGGGTEAFF. CDR3 nucleotides: TGCGCCAGCAGCTTGGATGGGGGCGGCGGCACTGAAGCTTTCTTT.

The chain uses TRBV9 and TRBJ1-1, with D unresolved. V lost 3 bases, J lost 5 bases, and 11 bases lay in between. This CDR3 is built from 13 residues. CDR1 SGDLS and CDR2 YYNGEE come from the germline V gene. Written as DNA, the CDR3 is TGTGCCAGCAGCGCCCTGGGAGGGACTGAAGCTTTCTTT. This encodes CASSALGGTEAFF.